Below, 19 T cell receptor beta chains from the same sample are listed, as sequenced in a study of cytomegalovirus exposure and HLA in healthy donors. The primer mix had 60 Vbeta and 13 Jbeta primers. The method was immunoSEQ multiplex PCR; TCRdb's version includes in-frame clones alone and lacks a portion of them. The profile covers approximately 160,000 clones, with 75% to 90% appearing a single time and roughly 2% taken by the ten largest. The sample comprised PBMCs. These receptors originate from a human donor in good health.

The chain recombines TRBV6-5 with TRBJ1-1; weak D call: TRBD1 (5 bases). Germline values: CDR1 MNHEY, CDR2 SVGAGI. The CDR3 runs to 15 residues. V lost 0 bases and J 4 bases, leaving 12 bases between the germline ends. In nucleotides, the CDR3 is TGTGCCAGCAGTTACTCAGGGGTCGTCGGCACTGAAGCTTTCTTT. Its protein is CASSYSGVVGTEAFF.

The chain uses TRBV5-1 and TRBJ2-7, with D perhaps matching TRBD2 (6 bases). V was cut by 0 bases and J by 3 bases, with 10 bases left in between. The germline V gene has CDR1 SGHRS and CDR2 YFSETQ. The length of the CDR3 is 14 residues. The CDR3 reads CASSLGAGFYEQYF. The CDR3 DNA sequence: TGCGCCAGCAGCTTGGGGGCGGGATTCTACGAGCAGTACTTC.

The chain links TRBV19 to TRBJ1-4; D not resolved. Germline assignment: CDR1 LNHDA and CDR2 SQIVND (reference sequence). The V and J ends lost 3 bases and 8 bases respectively, with 4 bases between them. This CDR3 contains 11 residues. CDR3 amino acids: CASSMREKLFF. In DNA, the CDR3 is TGTGCCAGTAGTATGCGGGAAAAACTGTTTTTT.

This chain connects TRBV27 to TRBJ2-5, with 9 bases aligning to TRBD1. V shed 4 bases and J 6 bases; nucleotides not matched to a gene: 9. The CDR3 runs to 15 residues. The germline gives CDR1 MNHEY, CDR2 SMNVEV (reference sequence). The chain's CDR3 is CASSSRQGEGKTQYF. The CDR3 nucleotides read TGTGCCAGCAGTTCAAGACAGGGGGAAGGAAAGACCCAGTACTTC.

V is TRBV14 and J is TRBJ2-5; 7 bases line up with TRBD2. Trimming at V came to 2 bases and at J to 5 bases, leaving 5 bases not matched to a gene. The CDR3 runs 14 residues. Germline assignment: CDR1 SGHDN and CDR2 FVKESK. The CDR3 protein is CASSQRRGSETQYF. DNA for the CDR3: TGTGCCAGCAGCCAACGGCGGGGGAGTGAGACCCAGTACTTC.

A few counts support this clone. The rearrangement links TRBV4-1 to TRBJ2-3, with TRBD2 matching 9 bases. Losses at the gene ends were 0 bases for V and 4 bases for J; bases not matched to a gene: 11. The CDR3 is made up of 18 amino acids. Germline V lookup: CDR1 MGHRA, CDR2 YSYEKL. The CDR3 nucleotides are TGCGCCAGCAGCCAAGATATGTTTGCGGGGGGGCGGGCAGATACGCAGTATTTT. Its translation: CASSQDMFAGGRADTQYF.

This chain uses TRBV7-9 with TRBJ2-3; D ambiguous. Germline CDR1 SEHNR, CDR2 FQNEAQ (reference sequence). CDR3 size: 14 residues. The germline V and J ends were trimmed by 2 bases and 6 bases, with 12 bases remaining between them. CDR3 sequence reads: CASSLSLVPDTQYF. The DNA of the CDR3 is TGTGCCAGCAGCTTAAGCCTTGTCCCCGATACGCAGTATTTT. The full variable domain, completed using reference TRBV7-9 and TRBJ2-3, is DTGVSQNPRHKITKRGQNVTFRCDPISEHNRLYWYRQTLGQGPEFLTYFQNEAQLEKSRLLSDRFSAERPKGSFSTLEIQRTEQGDSAMYLCASSLSLVPDTQYFGPGTRLTVL.

The V and J genes are TRBV5-4 and TRBJ1-5; 10 bases map to TRBD1. Losses at the gene ends were 0 bases for V and 5 bases for J; bases not matched to a gene: 2. This CDR3 spans 15 amino acids. In germline, CDR1 is SGHNT, CDR2 YYREEE (reference sequence). The CDR3 bases are TGTGCCAGCAGCTTGGGGACAGGGGGTGATCAGCCCCAGCATTTT. It is translated as CASSLGTGGDQPQHF. The entire variable domain, with the rest obtained from reference TRBV5-4 and TRBJ1-5, is as follows: ETGVTQSPTHLIKTRGQQVTLRCSSQSGHNTVSWYQQALGQGPQFIFQYYREEENGRGNFPPRFSGLQFPNYSSELNVNALELDDSALYLCASSLGTGGDQPQHFGDGTRLSIL.

The chain has TRBV5-4 and TRBJ2-7; TRBD1 might be the D (5 bases). Germline CDR1 is SGHNT and CDR2 is YYREEE (reference sequence). The V end was cut by 2 bases, the J end by 3 bases, with 15 bases between. The CDR3 is 15 residues long. The CDR3 nucleotides are TGTGCCAGCAGCTTTCAGGGAACGACCGACTACGAGCAGTACTTC. This encodes CASSFQGTTDYEQYF.

The rearrangement uses TRBV7-8 and TRBJ2-3; 10 bases agree with TRBD2. V shed 0 bases and J 4 bases; nucleotides not matched to a gene: 7. This CDR3 region has 17 residues. Germline V gene sequence: CDR1 SGHVS, CDR2 FQNEAQ. CDR3 loop: CASSLARAGGPSDTQYF. CDR3 in DNA: TGTGCCAGCAGCTTAGCACGAGCGGGGGGGCCCTCAGATACGCAGTATTTT. The entire variable domain, with the rest obtained from reference TRBV7-8 and TRBJ2-3, is as follows: GAGVSQSPRYKVAKRGQDVALRCDPISGHVSLFWYQQALGQGPEFLTYFQNEAQLDKSGLPSDRFFAERPEGSVSTLKIQRTQQEDSAVYLCASSLARAGGPSDTQYFGPGTRLTVL.

V usage is TRBV12-5 and J usage is TRBJ1-3; TRBD1 agrees at 7 bases. The V gene end was trimmed by 6 bases and the J gene end by 2 bases; junction bases not matched to a gene: 7. The CDR3 has 15 residues. Germline CDR1 is LGHNT and CDR2 is FRNRAP. CDR3 DNA: TGTGCTAGTGGCCCCCGGACAGGTGCTGGAAACACCATATATTTT. As protein: CASGPRTGAGNTIYF.

This clone was observed a handful of times. This chain joins TRBV19 and TRBJ1-1; D unclear. CDR1 and CDR2 from the germline V gene are LNHDA and SQIVND (reference sequence). The germline V and J ends were trimmed by 5 bases and 1 base, with 11 bases remaining between them. The CDR3 is made up of 14 amino acids. CDR3 in DNA: TGTGCCAGTAGTCTCGGACGGGGGAACACTGAAGCTTTCTTT. Its protein is CASSLGRGNTEAFF. Looking up the rest from reference TRBV19 and TRBJ1-1 gives the full variable domain: DGGITQSPKYLFRKEGQNVTLSCEQNLNHDAMYWYRQDPGQGLRLIYYSQIVNDFQKGDIAEGYSVSREKKESFPLTVTSAQKNPTAFYLCASSLGRGNTEAFFGQGTRLTVV.

This chain uses TRBV2 with TRBJ2-3, with D perhaps TRBD2 (6 bases). V gave up 7 bases and J gave up 1 base, with 9 bases separating them. The CDR3 is made up of 13 amino acids. Per germline, CDR1 SNHLY and CDR2 FYNNEI. In DNA form, the CDR3 reads TGTGCCAGCAAGGCGGGGCGCACAGATACGCAGTATTTT. Its translation is CASKAGRTDTQYF.

This clone appeared once. This chain's CDR3 is CASSIRDRVNNEQFF. CDR3 nucleotide sequence: TGCGCCAGCAGCATCCGGGACAGGGTGAACAATGAGCAGTTCTTC. V and J are TRBV5-1 and TRBJ2-1; 9 bases agree with TRBD1. The CDR3 has 15 amino acids. The J segment lost 5 bases and the V segment lost 4 bases, leaving 7 bases of the junction unmatched. Germline CDR1 SGHRS, CDR2 YFSETQ.

This clone was counted only a few times. This rearrangement joins TRBV6-6 to TRBJ2-1, with D possibly being TRBD1 (6 bases). CDR3 size: 15 residues. Germline CDR1 is MNHNY and CDR2 is SVGAGI (reference sequence). V dropped 6 bases and J dropped 1 base, with 13 bases sitting between them. CDR3 amino acids: CASSHYRVSYNEQFF. In DNA, the CDR3 is TGTGCCAGCAGCCACTACAGGGTATCCTACAATGAGCAGTTCTTC.

Here the CDR3 reads CASRKGESNTEAFF. The CDR3 region has the DNA TGCGCCAGCAGGAAGGGGGAGTCGAACACTGAAGCTTTCTTT. The V gene is TRBV5-1, the J gene TRBJ1-1; maybe TRBD1 (6 bases). Trimming cost V 5 bases and J 1 base, with 12 bases left between them. Germline CDR1 and CDR2: SGHRS and YFSETQ. The CDR3 is 14 residues long.

This clone was counted only a few times. The chain carries TRBV4-3 and TRBJ1-1, with a tentative D call TRBD1 (6 bases). Trimming removed 3 bases at V and 4 bases at J, with 12 bases between. CDR1 and CDR2 from the germline V gene are LGHNA and YSLEER. The CDR3 sequence is 14 residues long. Here the CDR3 DNA reads TGCGCCAGCAGCCAGTTGGGGGCACGCACTGAAGCTTTCTTT. Translated: CASSQLGARTEAFF.

The chain links TRBV5-3 to TRBJ2-4; maybe TRBD1 (5 bases). TRBV5-3 is noted as an ORF with a role that remains uncertain. V lost 2 bases to trimming and J lost 6 bases, with 9 bases between them. The CDR3 totals 13 residues. The CDR3 sequence: CARSLGAANIQYF. CDR3 in DNA: TGTGCCAGAAGCTTAGGGGCCGCAAACATTCAGTACTTC.

The chain uses TRBV5-4 and TRBJ2-7, with TRBD2 matching over 7 bases. Germline CDR1 SGHNT, CDR2 YYREEE (reference sequence). Losses at the gene ends were 0 bases for V and 4 bases for J; bases not matched to a gene: 7. This CDR3 contains 15 residues. The CDR3: CASSLDPSGFYEQYF. CDR3 coding DNA: TGTGCCAGCAGCTTGGACCCTAGCGGTTTTTACGAGCAGTACTTC.